These T cell receptor beta chains were read from a single sample in a study of beta chain features in type 1 diabetes. TCRdb's copy holds only in-frame clones and misses some; the assay was immunoSEQ multiplex PCR. Of approximately 150,000 clones in the sample, 8.5% to 12% were seen once. Sequencing was carried out using naive CD4+ T cells from blood. The receptor source for this set is a man aged 18 to 30 in good health. CDR3s include the opening cysteine and the closing phenylalanine or tryptophan. A D gene is named only where the DNA matches it firmly. Size is omitted from some rows. Given values are once, few, many or a class for expanded clones.

clone_size	d_call	v_call	j_call	cdr3_aa	cdr3_nt
many	TRBD1	TRBV29-1	TRBJ2-5	CSGRQGRETQYF	TGCAGCGGCCGACAGGGCCGAGAGACCCAGTACTTC
NA	NA	TRBV6-6	TRBJ2-5	CASSESSLGETQYF	TGTGCCAGCAGCGAGTCTAGTTTGGGAGAGACCCAGTACTTC
few	NA	TRBV18	TRBJ2-6	CASSPNEVSSGANVLTF	TGTGCCAGCTCACCAAACGAGGTCAGCTCTGGGGCCAACGTCCTGACTTTC
NA	NA	TRBV7-2	TRBJ1-5	CASNGVAGINSNQPQHF	TGTGCCAGCAACGGAGTAGCAGGGATCAATAGCAATCAGCCCCAGCATTTT
many	NA	TRBV7-9	TRBJ2-5	CASSLRQLEETQYF	TGTGCCAGCAGCTTAAGACAGCTGGAAGAGACCCAGTACTTC
few	NA	TRBV5-1	TRBJ1-5	CASSLAERGSNQPQHF	TGCGCCAGCAGCTTGGCGGAACGGGGGAGCAATCAGCCCCAGCATTTT
NA	NA	TRBV6-4	TRBJ2-3	CASSDSGGPTDTQYF	TGTGCCAGCAGTGACTCGGGGGGGCCGACAGATACGCAGTATTTT
few	TRBD2	TRBV9	TRBJ2-1	CASSVASGGYNEQFF	TGTGCCAGCAGCGTAGCTAGCGGGGGGTACAATGAGCAGTTCTTC
NA	TRBD1	TRBV30	TRBJ1-2	CAWSLRQGYGYTF	TGTGCCTGGAGTCTTAGACAGGGCTATGGCTACACCTTC
NA	NA	TRBV4-1	TRBJ2-1	CASSQVGDSYNEQFF	TGCGCCAGCAGCCAAGTTGGGGACTCATACAATGAGCAGTTCTTC
many	TRBD1	TRBV28	TRBJ2-4	CASSSRDRGYNIQYF	TGTGCCAGCAGTTCCCGGGACAGGGGCTATAACATTCAGTACTTC
NA	NA	TRBV7-9	TRBJ2-7	CASSLETGLEQYF	TGTGCCAGCAGCTTAGAGACAGGCTTAGAGCAGTACTTC
NA	NA	TRBV5-4	TRBJ1-1	CASSLGAVNTEAFF	TGTGCCAGCAGCTTAGGGGCGGTGAACACTGAAGCTTTCTTT
NA	TRBD1	TRBV10-3	TRBJ2-1	CAISDPGTVNNEQFF	TGTGCCATCAGTGACCCAGGGACAGTGAACAATGAGCAGTTCTTC
NA	TRBD1	TRBV9	TRBJ2-3	CASSDDPGTGGTDTQYF	TGTGCCAGCAGCGACGATCCCGGGACAGGGGGCACAGATACGCAGTATTTT
few	NA	TRBV6-1	TRBJ2-2	CATRDGASTGELFF	TGTGCCACCCGAGATGGGGCGAGCACCGGGGAGCTGTTTTTT
many	TRBD1	TRBV7-3	TRBJ2-1	CASSETGTGGNEQFF	TGTGCCAGCAGCGAAACCGGGACAGGGGGCAATGAGCAGTTCTTC
NA	TRBD2	TRBV4-3	TRBJ2-7	CASSQSLFGGDEQYF	TGCGCCAGCAGCCAATCGCTTTTTGGGGGGGACGAGCAGTACTTC
few	NA	TRBV13	TRBJ2-3	CASSSQIYTDTQYF	TGTGCCAGCAGCTCCCAGATTTACACAGATACGCAGTATTTT
NA	NA	TRBV7-2	TRBJ2-7	CASSLRGGGGYEQYF	TGTGCCAGCAGCTTAAGAGGAGGGGGGGGGTACGAGCAGTACTTC
NA	TRBD1	TRBV9	TRBJ1-5	CASSVGGQDQPQHF	TGTGCCAGCAGCGTAGGGGGACAGGATCAGCCCCAGCATTTT
NA	NA	TRBV7-2	TRBJ2-7	CASSLAGEYEQYF	TGTGCCAGCAGCTTAGCCGGGGAATACGAGCAGTACTTC
NA	TRBD2	TRBV6-1	TRBJ2-7	CASSENISGGWREQYF	TGTGCCAGCAGTGAAAATATCTCCGGGGGGTGGAGAGAGCAGTACTTC
NA	NA	TRBV19	TRBJ2-7	CASSIGEVYEQYF	TGTGCCAGTAGTATAGGTGAAGTCTACGAGCAATACTTC
NA	NA	TRBV7-6	TRBJ2-1	CASSFTGRGNEQFF	TGTGCCAGCAGCTTTACGGGGCGGGGCAATGAGCAGTTCTTC
few	TRBD2	TRBV23-1	TRBJ2-5	CASSPGLAIETQYF	TGCGCCAGCAGCCCCGGACTAGCGATTGAGACCCAGTACTTC
NA	TRBD1	TRBV4-2	TRBJ2-5	CASSQDWTGGQETQYF	TGTGCCAGCAGCCAAGATTGGACAGGGGGGCAAGAGACCCAGTACTTC
few	NA	TRBV5-6	TRBJ2-5	CASSLISRETQYF	TGTGCCAGCAGCTTGATTAGCCGTGAGACCCAGTACTTC
few	NA	TRBV5-5	TRBJ1-2	CASSLVASSYGYTF	TGTGCCAGCAGCTTGGTAGCCTCCTCCTATGGCTACACCTTC
few	NA	TRBV7-9	TRBJ2-7	CASRHGQSDEQYF	TGTGCCAGCAGACACGGACAGAGCGACGAGCAGTACTTC
NA	TRBD2	TRBV7-2	TRBJ2-5	CASSPPSGGGETQYF	TGTGCCAGCAGCCCCCCTAGCGGGGGAGGAGAGACCCAGTACTTC
NA	NA	TRBV11-3	TRBJ2-3	CASSSRTREQYF	TGTGCCAGCAGCTCCAGGACTCGGGAGCAGTATTTT
NA	NA	TRBV6-5	TRBJ2-7	CASSYSRASSYEQYF	TGTGCCAGCAGTTACTCGAGAGCTAGCTCCTACGAGCAGTACTTC
many	NA	TRBV10-3	TRBJ2-7	CASATEYEQYF	TGTGCCAGCGCGACGGAGTACGAGCAGTACTTC
NA	NA	TRBV7-2	TRBJ1-3	CASSLWGDSGNTIYF	TGTGCCAGCAGCTTATGGGGGGACTCTGGAAACACCATATATTTT
NA	NA	TRBV5-1	TRBJ1-6	CASSLQSSYNSPLHF	TGCGCCAGCAGCTTACAGAGCTCCTATAATTCACCCCTCCACTTT
few	TRBD2	TRBV30	TRBJ2-7	CALTSGGYEQYF	TGTGCCTTAACTAGCGGGGGCTACGAGCAGTACTTC
few	TRBD1	TRBV6-5	TRBJ2-7	CASSYRDRGYEQYF	TGTGCCAGCAGTTACCGGGACAGAGGTTACGAGCAGTACTTC
many	NA	TRBV29-1	TRBJ1-1	CSATGQMNTEAFF	TGCAGCGCAACTGGACAGATGAACACTGAAGCTTTCTTT
few	TRBD1	TRBV25-1	TRBJ1-4	CASGWTGNEKLFF	TGTGCCAGCGGTTGGACAGGGAATGAAAAACTGTTTTTT
many	TRBD1	TRBV9	TRBJ1-1	CASSEYGTAEAFF	TGTGCCAGCAGTGAATACGGGACAGCGGAAGCTTTCTTT
NA	NA	TRBV9	TRBJ1-2	CASSTFTGTGDGYTF	TGTGCCAGCAGCACCTTCACCGGGACTGGAGATGGCTACACCTTC
NA	NA	TRBV7-9	TRBJ2-2	CASSPDRLNPSRSTGELFF	TGTGCCAGCAGCCCGGACAGACTAAACCCCTCAAGGTCCACCGGGGAGCTGTTTTTT
many	TRBD1	TRBV10-3	TRBJ1-2	CAISDRENYGYTF	TGTGCCATCAGCGACAGGGAAAACTATGGCTACACCTTC
few	NA	TRBV19	TRBJ1-5	CASSTPPTTSNQPQHF	TGTGCCAGTAGTACCCCTCCCACCACAAGCAATCAGCCCCAGCATTTT
NA	NA	TRBV30	TRBJ1-2	CAWSRFSAGGYTF	TGTGCCTGGAGTCGCTTCTCGGCAGGCGGCTACACCTTC
NA	NA	TRBV7-2	TRBJ2-2	CASSLMGVRTGELFF	TGTGCCAGCAGCTTAATGGGAGTTCGGACCGGGGAGCTGTTTTTT
few	NA	TRBV13	TRBJ1-3	CASSMTGTGNTIYF	TGTGCCAGCAGCATGACCGGGACAGGAAACACCATATATTTT
NA	TRBD2	TRBV5-1	TRBJ2-1	CASSLIALAENEQFF	TGCGCCAGCAGCTTAATTGCCCTAGCGGAGAATGAGCAGTTCTTC